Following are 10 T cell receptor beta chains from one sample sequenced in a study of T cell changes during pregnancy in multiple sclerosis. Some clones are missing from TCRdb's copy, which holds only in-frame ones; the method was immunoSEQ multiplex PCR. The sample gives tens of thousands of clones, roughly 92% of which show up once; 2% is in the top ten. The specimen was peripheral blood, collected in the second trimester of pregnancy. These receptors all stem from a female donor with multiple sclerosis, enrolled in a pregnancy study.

CDR3 sequence (DNA): TGTGCCAGCAGTTACAGGGGGCTTATCTCCTACGAGCAGTACTTC. Translating it yields CASSYRGLISYEQYF. The chain links TRBV6-6 to TRBJ2-7; 7 nucleotides agree with TRBD1. V was clipped by 2 bases and J by 0 bases; unmatched bases: 4. The CDR3 length is 15 residues. Germline assignment: CDR1 MNHNY and CDR2 SVGAGI (reference sequence).

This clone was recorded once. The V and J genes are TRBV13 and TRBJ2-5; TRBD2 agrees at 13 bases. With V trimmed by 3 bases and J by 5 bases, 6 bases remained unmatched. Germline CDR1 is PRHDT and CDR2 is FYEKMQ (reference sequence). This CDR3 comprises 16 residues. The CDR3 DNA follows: TGTGCCAGCAGCTTGGAACGGACTAGCGGGAGTGAGACCCAGTACTTC. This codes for CASSLERTSGSETQYF.

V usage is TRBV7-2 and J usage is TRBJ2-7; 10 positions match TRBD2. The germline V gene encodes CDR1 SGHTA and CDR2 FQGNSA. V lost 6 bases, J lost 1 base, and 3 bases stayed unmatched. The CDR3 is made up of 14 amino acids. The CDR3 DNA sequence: TGTGCCAGCAGGCAAGCGGGAGGGTCCTACGAGCAGTACTTC. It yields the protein CASRQAGGSYEQYF.

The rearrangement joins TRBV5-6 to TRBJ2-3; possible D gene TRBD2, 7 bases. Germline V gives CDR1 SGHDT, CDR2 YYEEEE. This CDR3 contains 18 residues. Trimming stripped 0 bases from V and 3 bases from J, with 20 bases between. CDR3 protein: CASSLESGGALGTDTQYF. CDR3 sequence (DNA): TGTGCCAGCAGCTTGGAGAGTGGGGGGGCCCTGGGGACAGATACGCAGTATTTT.

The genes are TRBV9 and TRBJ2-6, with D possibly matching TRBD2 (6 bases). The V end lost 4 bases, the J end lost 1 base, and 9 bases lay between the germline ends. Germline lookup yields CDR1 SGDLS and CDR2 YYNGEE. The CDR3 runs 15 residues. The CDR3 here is CASSHRGSGANVLTF. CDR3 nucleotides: TGTGCCAGCAGCCACCGGGGGTCTGGGGCCAACGTCCTGACTTTC.

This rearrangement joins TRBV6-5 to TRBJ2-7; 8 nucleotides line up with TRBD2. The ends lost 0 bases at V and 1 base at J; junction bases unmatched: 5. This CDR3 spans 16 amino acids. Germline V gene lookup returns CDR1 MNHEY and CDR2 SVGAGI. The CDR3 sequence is CASSYSPSGPSYEQYF. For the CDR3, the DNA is TGTGCCAGCAGTTACTCCCCTAGCGGGCCTTCCTACGAGCAGTACTTC.

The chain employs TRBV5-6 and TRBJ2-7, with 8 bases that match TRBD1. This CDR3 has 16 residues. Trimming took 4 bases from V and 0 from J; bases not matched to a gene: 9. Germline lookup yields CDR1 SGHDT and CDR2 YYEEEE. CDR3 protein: CASSQGQVLFSYEQYF. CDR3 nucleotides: TGTGCCAGCAGCCAGGGACAGGTTCTATTCTCCTACGAGCAGTACTTC.

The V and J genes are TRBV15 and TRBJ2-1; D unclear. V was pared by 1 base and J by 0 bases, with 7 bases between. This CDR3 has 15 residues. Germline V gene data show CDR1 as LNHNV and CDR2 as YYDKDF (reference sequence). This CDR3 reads CATSRGASSYNEQFF. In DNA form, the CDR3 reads TGTGCCACCAGCAGAGGGGCCAGCTCCTACAATGAGCAGTTCTTC.

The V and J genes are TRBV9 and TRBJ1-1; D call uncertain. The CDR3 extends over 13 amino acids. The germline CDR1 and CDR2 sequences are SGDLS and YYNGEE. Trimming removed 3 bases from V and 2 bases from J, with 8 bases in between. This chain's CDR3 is CASSGSSNTEAFF. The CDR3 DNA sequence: TGTGCCAGCAGCGGGAGTAGTAACACTGAAGCTTTCTTT.

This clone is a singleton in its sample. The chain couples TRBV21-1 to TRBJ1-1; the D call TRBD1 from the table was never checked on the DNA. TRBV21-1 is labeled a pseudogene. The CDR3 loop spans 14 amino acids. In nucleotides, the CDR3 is TGTGCCAGCAAAAGCCGGGACAATTTAACTGAAGCTTTCTTT. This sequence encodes CASKSRDNLTEAFF.